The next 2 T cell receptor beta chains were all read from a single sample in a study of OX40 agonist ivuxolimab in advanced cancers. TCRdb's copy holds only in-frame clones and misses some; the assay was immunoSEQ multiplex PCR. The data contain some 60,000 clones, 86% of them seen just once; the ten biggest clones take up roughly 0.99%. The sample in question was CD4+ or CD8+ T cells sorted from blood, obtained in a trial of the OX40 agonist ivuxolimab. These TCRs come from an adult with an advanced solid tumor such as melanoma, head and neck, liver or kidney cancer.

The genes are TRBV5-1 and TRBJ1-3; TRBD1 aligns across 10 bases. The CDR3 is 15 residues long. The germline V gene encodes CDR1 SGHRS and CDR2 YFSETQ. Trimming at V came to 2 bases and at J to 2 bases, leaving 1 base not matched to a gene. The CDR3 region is CASSFGTGAGNTIYF. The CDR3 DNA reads TGCGCCAGCAGCTTTGGGACAGGGGCTGGAAACACCATATATTTT.

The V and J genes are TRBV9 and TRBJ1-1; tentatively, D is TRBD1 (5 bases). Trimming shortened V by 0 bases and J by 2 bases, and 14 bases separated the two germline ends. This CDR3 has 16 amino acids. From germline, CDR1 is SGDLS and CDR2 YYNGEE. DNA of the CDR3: TGTGCCAGCAGCGTAGCGCCAGGGCGGGGAAACACTGAAGCTTTCTTT. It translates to CASSVAPGRGNTEAFF. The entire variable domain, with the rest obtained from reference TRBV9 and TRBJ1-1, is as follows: DSGVTQTPKHLITATGQRVTLRCSPRSGDLSVYWYQQSLDQGLQFLIQYYNGEERAKGNILERFSAQQFPDLHSELNLSSLELGDSALYFCASSVAPGRGNTEAFFGQGTRLTVV.